The 22 T cell receptor beta chains below come from one sample, sequenced in a study of blood T cell repertoires in COVID-19. Method: immunoSEQ multiplex PCR; TCRdb's copy keeps in-frame clones and lacks some. The table has tens of thousands of clones, approximately 86% seen once. The sample was peripheral blood. Every receptor here comes from a woman between 65 and 79 years old with acute or convalescent COVID-19.

The chain couples TRBV4-1 to TRBJ2-5; maybe TRBD1 (5 bases). Germline V gives CDR1 MGHRA, CDR2 YSYEKL. CDR3 size: 17 residues. The V end was cut by 1 base, the J end by 0 bases, with 15 bases between. In DNA form, the CDR3 reads TGCGCCAGCAGCCAAGCAACAGGAAGGATCTACCAAGAGACCCAGTACTTC. It codes for CASSQATGRIYQETQYF.

V usage is TRBV28 and J usage is TRBJ2-7; TRBD2 agrees at 7 bases. The CDR3 totals 15 residues. CDR1 and CDR2 (germline): MDHEN, SYDVKM. The junction had 10 bases not matched to a gene; V was cut back by 5 bases and J by 3 bases. CDR3 nucleotides: TGTGCCAGCAGTGGGGGACTATCCCAACTCTACGAGCAGTACTTC. It codes for CASSGGLSQLYEQYF.

In nucleotides, the CDR3 is TGCAGCGGGAGTGGACAGTACACGACCTACAATGAGCAGTTCTTC. This sequence encodes CSGSGQYTTYNEQFF. The chain recombines TRBV29-1 with TRBJ2-1; weak D call: TRBD1 (6 bases). The germline V gene has CDR1 SQVTM and CDR2 ANQGSEA. Trimming cost V 7 bases and J 2 bases, with 18 bases left between them. There are 15 residues in the CDR3.

The chain joins TRBV3-1 (or the pseudogene TRBV3-2) to TRBJ2-1; tentative D call: TRBD2 (5 bases). The germline V gene has CDR1 LGHDT and CDR2 YNNKEL (reference sequence). The V end lost 4 bases, the J end lost 6 bases, and 16 bases lay between the germline ends. The CDR3 totals 15 residues. This CDR3 reads CASSRVYSGFNEQFF. For the CDR3, the DNA is TGTGCCAGCAGCCGCGTGTACAGCGGATTCAATGAGCAGTTCTTC.

The chain employs TRBV28 and TRBJ1-4, with 7 positions matching TRBD1. Trimming cost V 3 bases and J 5 bases; bases outside gene matches: 6. The CDR3 runs to 15 residues. Germline V gene data show CDR1 as MDHEN and CDR2 as SYDVKM. This CDR3 is CASSLTGKTNEKLFF. CDR3 nucleotides: TGTGCCAGCAGTTTGACAGGGAAGACCAATGAAAAACTGTTTTTT.

This chain joins TRBV7-8 and TRBJ2-7; TRBD1 agrees at 9 bases. Looked up from germline, CDR1 is SGHVS and CDR2 is FQNEAQ. The CDR3 is made up of 16 amino acids. Trimming at V came to 0 bases and at J to 4 bases, leaving 7 bases not matched to a gene. CDR3 DNA: TGTGCCAGCAGCTTAGCCGAAACAGGGGGCCGGTACGAGCAGTACTTC. Translated: CASSLAETGGRYEQYF.

In DNA, the CDR3 is TGTGCCACCAGTGATCCCTTCGGTAGCCAGGGGAATGAGCAGTTCTTC. It specifies CATSDPFGSQGNEQFF. The J gene is TRBJ2-1, the V gene TRBV24-1; D may be TRBD1 (6 bases). Germline values: CDR1 KGHDR, CDR2 SFDVKD. V was cut by 3 bases and J by 7 bases, with 18 bases left in between. CDR3 length: 16 amino acids.

V and J are TRBV4-1 and TRBJ1-4, with 7 bases lining up with TRBD1. Germline values: CDR1 MGHRA, CDR2 YSYEKL. V dropped 1 base and J dropped 4; count of bases not matched to a gene: 3. CDR3 size: 15 residues. This chain's CDR3 is CASSQGTGRNEKLFF. The CDR3 DNA follows: TGCGCCAGCAGCCAAGGGACAGGCCGTAATGAAAAACTGTTTTTT.

This chain joins TRBV19 and TRBJ2-5; D might be TRBD1 (5 bases). The ends were cut back, 6 bases at V and 4 bases at J, with 24 bases in the middle. The CDR3 extends over 17 amino acids. Germline loops: CDR1 LNHDA, CDR2 SQIVND (reference sequence). The CDR3 DNA sequence: TGTGCCAGTAGATCAGACGGCCGGCAGGGAATGGGAGAGACCCAGTACTTC. This sequence encodes CASRSDGRQGMGETQYF.

This chain connects TRBV6-1 to TRBJ2-1; D gene unclear. V was cut by 2 bases and J by 3 bases, with 2 bases left in between. The CDR3 spans 12 residues. Germline CDR1 is MNHNS and CDR2 is SASEGT. CDR3 residues: CASSELYNEQFF. In DNA, the CDR3 is TGTGCCAGCAGTGAACTCTACAATGAGCAGTTCTTC.

This chain connects TRBV3-1 (or the pseudogene TRBV3-2) to TRBJ2-7; 12 bases map to TRBD2. This CDR3 is built from 17 residues. The ends lost 1 base at V and 4 bases at J; junction bases unmatched: 8. The germline V gene encodes CDR1 LGHDT and CDR2 YNNKEL (reference sequence). CDR3 DNA: TGTGCCAGCAGCCAAGGACTAGCGGGAGCCGGATTTTACGAGCAGTACTTC. This encodes CASSQGLAGAGFYEQYF.

This clone is a singleton in its sample. The chain has TRBV10-2 and TRBJ1-1; 7 positions match TRBD1. This CDR3 has 14 amino acids. Germline CDR1 and CDR2: WSHSY and SAAADI. The junction had 7 bases not matched to a gene; V was cut back by 4 bases and J by 5 bases. This CDR3 is CASSVDRVGTEAFF. The CDR3, as DNA: TGCGCCAGCAGTGTAGACAGGGTTGGTACTGAAGCTTTCTTT.

CDR3 sequence: CASSLSGPAGTASEQYF. CDR3 sequence (DNA): TGTGCCAGCAGTTTATCGGGGCCAGCCGGGACAGCGAGCGAGCAGTACTTC. The rearrangement joins TRBV27 to TRBJ2-7, with TRBD1 identical over 7 bases. Germline assignment: CDR1 MNHEY and CDR2 SMNVEV (reference sequence). The CDR3 length is 17 residues. V shed 0 bases, J shed 6 bases, and the junction held 14 bases outside the gene matches.

This clone was counted only a few times. V is TRBV2 and J is TRBJ2-5, with 11 bases that match TRBD2. The CDR3 consists of 14 residues. The V gene end was trimmed by 6 bases and the J gene end by 4 bases; junction bases not matched to a gene: 4. Germline-derived CDR1 and CDR2 are SNHLY and FYNNEI. The CDR3 is CASRSSGRPETQYF. In nucleotides, the CDR3 is TGTGCCAGCAGGTCTAGCGGGAGGCCAGAGACCCAGTACTTC.

This chain links TRBV9 with TRBJ1-4, with unresolved D. The V and J ends lost 0 bases and 0 bases respectively, with 3 bases between them. The CDR3 extends over 14 amino acids. The V gene's germline CDR1 is SGDLS and CDR2 YYNGEE. This CDR3 reads CASSVAPTNEKLFF. Written as DNA, the CDR3 is TGTGCCAGCAGCGTAGCTCCAACTAATGAAAAACTGTTTTTT.

The V gene is TRBV7-9, the J gene TRBJ2-7; TRBD1 is a possible D gene (6 bases). V lost 5 bases and J lost 0, with 14 bases in between. The germline CDR1 and CDR2 sequences are SEHNR and FQNEAQ (reference sequence). The CDR3 totals 15 residues. CDR3 coding DNA: TGTGCCAGCAGCCCCTGGCAGGGGAACTCCTACGAGCAGTACTTC. Translation: CASSPWQGNSYEQYF.

The rearrangement uses TRBV15 and TRBJ1-5; D gene unclear. The CDR3 consists of 14 residues. Germline assignment: CDR1 LNHNV and CDR2 YYDKDF (reference sequence). Trimming took off 1 base at V and 3 bases at J, with 7 bases between the two ends. CDR3 in DNA: TGTGCCACCAGCAGAGGTCAAATCAATCAGCCCCAGCATTTT. This codes for CATSRGQINQPQHF. Complete variable domain (other parts from reference TRBV15 and TRBJ1-5): DAMVIQNPRYQVTQFGKPVTLSCSQTLNHNVMYWYQQKSSQAPKLLFHYYDKDFNNEADTPDNFQSRRPNTSFCFLDIRSPGLGDTAMYLCATSRGQINQPQHFGDGTRLSIL.

This clone was counted a few times. The V gene is TRBV4-1, the J gene TRBJ2-1; D perhaps matches TRBD1 (5 bases). Germline V CDR1 and CDR2: MGHRA, YSYEKL. The germline V and J ends were trimmed by 0 bases and 5 bases, with 11 bases remaining between them. CDR3 length equals 15 residues. The DNA for the CDR3 is TGCGCCAGCAGCCAAGATTTCCCAGGGAACAATGAGCAGTTCTTC. Encoded protein: CASSQDFPGNNEQFF.

V usage is TRBV4-1 and J usage is TRBJ2-1; 8 nucleotides agree with TRBD2. Germline V lookup: CDR1 MGHRA, CDR2 YSYEKL. Trimming cost V 1 base and J 5 bases; bases outside gene matches: 4. This CDR3 comprises 15 residues. The CDR3 nucleotides are TGCGCCAGCAGCCAAGTCCCGGGGGGGAACAATGAGCAGTTCTTC. Protein: CASSQVPGGNNEQFF.

This clone has just a few counts. The rearrangement joins TRBV5-6 to TRBJ1-2; TRBD1 is a possible D gene (6 bases). This CDR3 comprises 13 residues. V lost 0 bases to trimming and J lost 3 bases, with 6 bases between them. CDR1 and CDR2 (germline): SGHDT, YYEEEE. The CDR3 DNA reads as TGTGCCAGCAGCTTGGACAGGGACTATGGCTACACCTTC. Residues: CASSLDRDYGYTF.

This rearrangement joins TRBV6-6 to TRBJ1-1; 10 bases are a match to TRBD1. Germline loops: CDR1 MNHNY, CDR2 SVGAGI (reference sequence). The CDR3 is 15 residues long. V shed 2 bases and J 4 bases; nucleotides not matched to a gene: 4. The CDR3 sequence: CASSYGDRGSTEAFF. Here the CDR3 DNA reads TGTGCCAGCAGTTACGGGGACAGGGGTAGCACTGAAGCTTTCTTT.

The chain couples TRBV10-2 to TRBJ2-3; 8 bases match TRBD2. Germline V gene sequence: CDR1 WSHSY, CDR2 SAAADI. The CDR3 is made up of 13 amino acids. J gave up 1 base and V 6 bases, and 0 bases lay outside the gene matches. Here the CDR3 DNA reads TGCGCCAGCAGACTAGCGGGCACAGATACGCAGTATTTT. Amino acid sequence: CASRLAGTDTQYF.